The rows below give T cell receptor beta chains drawn from one sample of a study of blood T cell repertoires in COVID-19. The repertoire was sequenced with immunoSEQ multiplex PCR; TCRdb's copy has only in-frame clones and lacks some. The data contain some 100,000 clones, 88% of them seen just once; the ten biggest clones take up less than 6%. The sequenced sample was peripheral blood. These receptors originate from an elderly woman with active COVID-19. Each CDR3 is given with its conserved first and last residue. The D gene is left open where the match is weak. Where a row states a size, it is once, few, many or the class of an expanded clone; other rows omit it.

>NA|TRBV10-3|NA|TRBJ2-3
CAISEFRTDTQYF
TGTGCCATCAGTGAGTTTAGGACTGATACGCAGTATTTT
>NA|TRBV18|NA|TRBJ2-2
CASSPPNYLRTGELFF
TGTGCCAGCTCACCTCCGAACTACCTCCGCACCGGGGAGCTGTTTTTT
>NA|TRBV7-8|TRBD2|TRBJ2-1
CASSLQLPSGTSEQFF
TGTGCCAGCAGCTTACAGTTGCCTAGCGGGACAAGTGAGCAGTTCTTC
>NA|TRBV10-1|NA|TRBJ2-7
CARRQCPYEQYF
TGCGCCAGGAGACAGTGTCCCTACGAGCAGTACTTC
>NA|TRBV4-3|NA|TRBJ2-5
CASSPSTASGQETQYF
TGCGCCAGCAGCCCGTCCACGGCGAGCGGACAAGAGACCCAGTACTTC
>NA|TRBV5-4|TRBD2|TRBJ2-3
CASKNRLAGGSDTQYF
TGTGCCAGCAAGAATAGGCTAGCGGGAGGCAGCGATACGCAGTATTTT
>NA|TRBV5-8|TRBD1|TRBJ2-7
CASSWGTGVYEQYF
TGTGCCAGCAGCTGGGGGACAGGGGTGTACGAGCAGTACTTC
>NA|TRBV3-1/TRBV3-2|TRBD2|TRBJ2-1
CASSQAAGKNEQFF
TGTGCCAGCAGCCAAGCAGCGGGAAAGAATGAGCAGTTCTTC
>once|TRBV4-2|TRBD2|TRBJ2-2
CASSQEGGVGELFF
TGTGCCAGCAGCCAAGAGGGAGGGGTCGGGGAGCTGTTTTTT
>NA|TRBV9|NA|TRBJ2-3
CASSGLPQGDTQYF
TGTGCCAGCAGTGGTTTACCTCAGGGTGATACGCAGTATTTT
>NA|TRBV5-1|TRBD2|TRBJ2-3
CASSLGDYLFDTQYF
TGCGCCAGCAGCTTGGGGGACTACCTTTTTGATACGCAGTATTTT
>NA|TRBV6-6|TRBD2|TRBJ2-1
CASSAAAVAGGAEQFF
TGTGCCAGCAGTGCGGCCGCGGTAGCGGGAGGGGCCGAGCAGTTCTTC
>NA|TRBV4-1|NA|TRBJ1-6
CASSQEGRAEKVTLHF
TGCGCCAGCAGCCAAGAAGGGAGGGCCGAAAAGGTCACCCTCCACTTT
>NA|TRBV5-5|TRBD1|TRBJ2-6
CASSETGTGANVLTF
TGTGCCAGCAGCGAGACAGGGACTGGGGCCAACGTCCTGACTTTC
>NA|TRBV27|TRBD2|TRBJ2-5
CASRKGLADTQETQYF
TGTGCCAGCAGGAAAGGACTAGCGGACACCCAAGAGACCCAGTACTTC
>NA|TRBV11-3|NA|TRBJ2-2
CASSLGGTGELFF
TGTGCCAGCAGCTTGGGGGGCACCGGGGAGCTGTTTTTT
>NA|TRBV4-3|TRBD1|TRBJ2-6
CASSHGVGQGALSGANVLTF
TGCGCCAGCAGCCACGGCGTAGGACAGGGGGCCCTCTCTGGGGCCAACGTCCTGACTTTC
>NA|TRBV27|NA|TRBJ1-2
CASGTLSGRFGGYTF
TGTGCCAGTGGGACTTTATCTGGCAGATTTGGTGGCTACACCTTC
>NA|TRBV7-9|NA|TRBJ1-1
CASSLSFNSAFF
TGTGCCAGCAGTCTAAGTTTCAACTCGGCTTTCTTT
>NA|TRBV5-6|NA|TRBJ2-1
CASRWGLDEQFF
TGTGCCAGCAGGTGGGGACTCGATGAGCAGTTCTTC
>NA|TRBV19|NA|TRBJ1-1
CASSIGQPNTEAFF
TGTGCCAGTAGTATAGGACAGCCGAACACTGAAGCTTTCTTT
>NA|TRBV7-2|NA|TRBJ1-2
CASSLGAGDYGYTF
TGTGCCAGCAGCTTAGGTGCAGGGGACTATGGCTACACCTTC
>NA|TRBV10-2|NA|TRBJ2-3
CASSSSGYTDTQYF
TGCGCCAGCTCCTCGAGCGGTTACACAGATACGCAGTATTTT
>NA|TRBV4-3|NA|TRBJ2-1
CASSQEASYNEQFF
TGCGCCAGCAGCCAAGAGGCTAGCTACAATGAGCAGTTCTTC
>NA|TRBV19|NA|TRBJ1-1
CASNFRGNTEAFF
TGTGCCAGTAATTTCCGCGGTAACACTGAAGCTTTCTTT
>NA|TRBV5-1|TRBD2|TRBJ2-4
CASSPRGLAAKNIQYF
TGCGCCAGCAGCCCGCGGGGGTTAGCGGCCAAAAACATTCAGTACTTC
>once|TRBV2|NA|TRBJ2-2
CASGGGDNTGELFF
TGTGCCAGCGGAGGCGGAGATAACACCGGGGAGCTGTTTTTT
>NA|TRBV7-3|NA|TRBJ2-7
CASSILAGDEQYF
TGTGCCAGCAGCATACTCGCCGGAGACGAGCAGTACTTC
>NA|TRBV6-6|NA|TRBJ2-7
CASRRGTTFYEQYF
TGTGCCAGCAGGAGGGGGACCACATTCTACGAGCAGTACTTC
>NA|TRBV13|NA|TRBJ2-7
CASSRSLYEQYF
TGTGCCAGCAGCCGGAGCTTATACGAGCAGTACTTC
>NA|TRBV19|TRBD1|TRBJ2-1
CASSNQGEIIYNEQFF
TGTGCCAGTAGTAATCAGGGGGAGATAATATACAATGAGCAGTTCTTC
>NA|TRBV24-1|NA|TRBJ2-1
CATSDLSRKQFF
TGTGCCACCAGTGATCTTAGCCGAAAGCAGTTCTTC
>NA|TRBV28|NA|TRBJ2-5
CASSSGKETQYF
TGTGCCAGCAGTTCGGGGAAAGAGACCCAGTACTTC
>NA|TRBV30|TRBD2|TRBJ2-7
CALTMGTTSYEQYF
TGTGCCCTAACTATGGGGACTACAAGCTACGAGCAGTACTTC
>NA|TRBV27|TRBD2|TRBJ2-7
CASSLSGLAGRYEQYF
TGTGCCAGCAGTTTATCGGGACTAGCGGGAAGGTACGAGCAGTACTTC
>NA|TRBV7-8|NA|TRBJ1-4
CASSPLRVPFATNEKLFF
TGTGCCAGCAGCCCCCTCAGGGTCCCCTTTGCAACTAATGAAAAACTGTTTTTT
>NA|TRBV6-2/TRBV6-3|NA|TRBJ2-1
CASSHGLYNEQFF
TGTGCCAGCAGTCATGGCCTTTACAATGAGCAGTTCTTC